The 7 T cell receptor beta chains presented below share a single source sample, sequenced in a study of breast tumors, draining lymph nodes, adjacent tissues. Each CDR3 protein is one row after TCRdb ran MiXCR on the multiplex PCR reads. The profile shows 190,000 or so distinct CDR3 sequences, over 25% of them singletons. Samples came from axillary lymph nodes draining the breast cancer. The sequencing sample was made of axillary lymph node tissue. These receptors originate from a female donor with breast cancer. Some clones in this sample may be carry-over from other donors' samples.

The chain employs TRBV7-8 and TRBJ1-3; TRBD1 matches 8 bases. The V gene end was trimmed by 4 bases and the J gene end by 8 bases; junction bases not matched to a gene: 16. Germline V lookup: CDR1 SGHVS, CDR2 FQNEAQ. The CDR3 runs 17 residues. The chain's CDR3 is CASSSHPGQDYGYTIYF. CDR3 nucleotide sequence: TGTGCCAGCAGCTCACACCCGGGACAGGACTATGGCTACACCATATATTTT. The full variable domain, rest sourced from reference TRBV7-8 and TRBJ1-3, is GAGVSQSPRYKVAKRGQDVALRCDPISGHVSLFWYQQALGQGPEFLTYFQNEAQLDKSGLPSDRFFAERPEGSVSTLKIQRTQQEDSAVYLCASSSHPGQDYGYTIYFGEGSWLTVV.

This clonotype has a count of ten or more. V gene TRBV7-9 combines with J gene TRBJ2-2; D gene uncertain. The CDR3 length is 14 residues. Germline V CDR1 and CDR2: SEHNR, FQNEAQ (reference sequence). V lost 4 bases to trimming and J lost 0 bases, with 6 bases between them. CDR3 coding DNA: TGTGCCAGCAGCTCCAGAGCGAACACCGGGGAGCTGTTTTTT. It yields the protein CASSSRANTGELFF.

As to this clonotype: This clone may be a read error of a much larger clone one base away. The gene calls are TRBV5-6 and TRBJ2-7; no reliable D call. The CDR3 loop spans 16 amino acids. Germline V CDR1 and CDR2: SGHDT, YYEEEE. Trimming cost V 4 bases and J 0 bases, with 17 bases left between them. In nucleotides, the CDR3 is TGTGCCAGCAGCCCGGTACGGGCGCAAAGCTCCTACGAGCAGTACTTC. Protein product: CASSPVRAQSSYEQYF.

This clonotype was counted ten times or more. The chain couples TRBV6-6 to TRBJ1-6; 7 bases align to TRBD1. Looked up from germline, CDR1 is MNHNY and CDR2 is SVGAGI (reference sequence). The CDR3 contains 14 residues. The junction had 2 bases not matched to a gene; V was cut back by 4 bases and J by 5 bases. The CDR3 DNA reads TGTGCCAGCAGTTCCGACAGGGATAATTCACCCCTCCACTTT. Translated: CASSSDRDNSPLHF.

The sample holds many counts of this clonotype. The genes are TRBV7-8 and TRBJ1-2; D is perhaps TRBD1 (5 bases). The CDR3 runs 17 residues. Trimming shortened V by 5 bases and J by 4 bases, and 23 bases separated the two germline ends. From germline, CDR1 is SGHVS and CDR2 FQNEAQ. Here the CDR3 DNA reads TGTGCCAGCAGCGACCAGAAAGGGGACCCCAACCTCTATGGCTACACCTTC. Protein: CASSDQKGDPNLYGYTF.

This clonotype showed up many times. The V gene is TRBV5-1, the J gene TRBJ2-1, with D perhaps matching TRBD1 or TRBD2 (5 bases each). V gave up 3 bases and J gave up 9 bases, with 10 bases separating them. CDR1 and CDR2 (germline): SGHRS, YFSETQ. The CDR3 is 12 amino acids. The CDR3 loop reads CASSSGAIEQFF. In nucleotides, the CDR3 is TGCGCCAGCAGCTCCGGGGCAATTGAGCAGTTCTTC.

This clonotype has a count of ten or more. The rearrangement links TRBV7-8 to TRBJ1-6, with D hard to call. Deletions cut 5 bases from V and 7 bases from J, with 18 bases between. Germline V gene sequence: CDR1 SGHVS, CDR2 FQNEAQ. The length of the CDR3 is 16 residues. CDR3: CASSPGRAETNSPLHF. In DNA form, the CDR3 reads TGTGCCAGCAGCCCCGGGCGGGCAGAAACGAATTCACCCCTCCACTTT.